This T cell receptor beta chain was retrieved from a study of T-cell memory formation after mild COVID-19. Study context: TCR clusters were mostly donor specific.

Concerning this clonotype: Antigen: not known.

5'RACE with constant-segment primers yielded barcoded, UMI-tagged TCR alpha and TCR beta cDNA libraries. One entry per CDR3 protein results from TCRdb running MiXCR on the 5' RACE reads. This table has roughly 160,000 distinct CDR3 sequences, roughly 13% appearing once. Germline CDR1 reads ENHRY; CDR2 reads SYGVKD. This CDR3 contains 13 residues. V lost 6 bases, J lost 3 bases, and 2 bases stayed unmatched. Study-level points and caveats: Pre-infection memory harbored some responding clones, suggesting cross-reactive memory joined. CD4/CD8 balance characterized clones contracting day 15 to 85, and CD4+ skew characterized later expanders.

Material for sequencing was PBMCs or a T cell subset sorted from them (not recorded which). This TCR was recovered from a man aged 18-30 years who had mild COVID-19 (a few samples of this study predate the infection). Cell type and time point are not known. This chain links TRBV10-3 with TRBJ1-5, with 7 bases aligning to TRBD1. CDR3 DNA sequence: TGTGCCATCAGGGGACAGATCAATCAGCCCCAGCATTTT. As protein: CAIRGQINQPQHF.